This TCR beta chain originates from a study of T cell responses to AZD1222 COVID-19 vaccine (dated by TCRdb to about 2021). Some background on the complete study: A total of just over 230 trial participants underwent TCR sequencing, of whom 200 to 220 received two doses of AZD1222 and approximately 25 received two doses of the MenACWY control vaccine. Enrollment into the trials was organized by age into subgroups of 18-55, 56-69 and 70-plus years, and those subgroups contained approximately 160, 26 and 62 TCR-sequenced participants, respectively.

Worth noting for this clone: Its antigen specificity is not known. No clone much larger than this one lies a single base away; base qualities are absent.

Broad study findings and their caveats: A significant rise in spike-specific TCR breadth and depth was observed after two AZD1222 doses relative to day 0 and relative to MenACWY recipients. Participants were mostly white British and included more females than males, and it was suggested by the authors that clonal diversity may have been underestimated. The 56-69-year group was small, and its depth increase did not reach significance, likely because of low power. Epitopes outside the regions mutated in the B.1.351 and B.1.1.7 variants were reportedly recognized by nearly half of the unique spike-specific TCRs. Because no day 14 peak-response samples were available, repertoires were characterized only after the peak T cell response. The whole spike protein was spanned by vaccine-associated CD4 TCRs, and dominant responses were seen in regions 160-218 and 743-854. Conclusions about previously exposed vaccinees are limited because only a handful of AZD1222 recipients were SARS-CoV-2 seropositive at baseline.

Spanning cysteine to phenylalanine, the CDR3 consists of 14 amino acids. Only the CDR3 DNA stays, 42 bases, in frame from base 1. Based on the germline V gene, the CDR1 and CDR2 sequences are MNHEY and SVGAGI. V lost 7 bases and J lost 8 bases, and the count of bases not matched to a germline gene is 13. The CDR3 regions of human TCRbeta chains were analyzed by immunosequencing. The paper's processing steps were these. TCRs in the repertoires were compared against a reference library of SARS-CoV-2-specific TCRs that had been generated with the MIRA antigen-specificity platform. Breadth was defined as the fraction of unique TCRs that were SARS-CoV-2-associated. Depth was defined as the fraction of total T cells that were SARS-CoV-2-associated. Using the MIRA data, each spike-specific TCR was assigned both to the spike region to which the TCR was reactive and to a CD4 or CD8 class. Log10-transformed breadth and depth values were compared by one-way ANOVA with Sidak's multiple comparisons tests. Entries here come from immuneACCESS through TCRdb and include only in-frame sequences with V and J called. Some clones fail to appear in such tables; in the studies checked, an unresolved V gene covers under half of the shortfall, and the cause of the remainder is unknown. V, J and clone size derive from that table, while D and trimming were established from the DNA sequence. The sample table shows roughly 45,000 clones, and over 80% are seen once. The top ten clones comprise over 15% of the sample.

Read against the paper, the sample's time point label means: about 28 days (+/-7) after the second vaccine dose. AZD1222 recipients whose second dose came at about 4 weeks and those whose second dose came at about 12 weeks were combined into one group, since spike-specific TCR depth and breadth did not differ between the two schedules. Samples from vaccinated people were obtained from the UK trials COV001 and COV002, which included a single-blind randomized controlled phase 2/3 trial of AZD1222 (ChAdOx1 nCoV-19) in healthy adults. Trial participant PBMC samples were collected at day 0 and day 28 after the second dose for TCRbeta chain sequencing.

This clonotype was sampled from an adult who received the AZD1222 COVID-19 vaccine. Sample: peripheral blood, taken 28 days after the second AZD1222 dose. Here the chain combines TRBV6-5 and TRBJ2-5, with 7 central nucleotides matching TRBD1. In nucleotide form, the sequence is TGTGCCAGCAATAGACAGGGACGATCAGGAACCCAGTACTTC. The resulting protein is CASNRQGRSGTQYF.